This is a list of T cell receptor beta chains from one sample in a study of cytomegalovirus exposure and HLA in healthy donors. Produced via immunoSEQ multiplex PCR; TCRdb's table is partial and in-frame only. The repertoire has over 50,000 clones, 68% of them found once; the top ten carry around 17%. Sequenced input: PBMCs. These receptors were collected from a man aged 40-49 years in good health and CMV-seropositive. The CDR3 runs from the conserved cysteine through the conserved F or W.

V gene: TRBV19; J gene: TRBJ1-1; CDR3 protein: CASTVGRGTEAFF
V gene: TRBV30; J gene: TRBJ1-1; CDR3 protein: CAWTGQGNTEAFF
V gene: TRBV19; J gene: TRBJ1-1; CDR3 protein: CASRSDRAGNTEAFF
V gene: TRBV25-1; J gene: TRBJ2-7; CDR3 protein: CASVNRGGEQYF
V gene: TRBV6-5; J gene: TRBJ2-7; CDR3 protein: CASSGGTGFTYEQYF
V gene: TRBV19; J gene: TRBJ2-3; CDR3 protein: CAVVREGGTDTQYF
V gene: TRBV11-2; J gene: TRBJ1-1; CDR3 protein: CASSALTGTVVMNTEAFF
V gene: TRBV9; J gene: TRBJ2-7; CDR3 protein: CASSVSVSGGAEQYF
V gene: TRBV4-3; J gene: TRBJ2-2; CDR3 protein: CASGTVNTGELFF
V gene: TRBV5-1; J gene: TRBJ2-2; CDR3 protein: CASSFLTGDLRTGELFF
V gene: TRBV9; J gene: TRBJ2-1; CDR3 protein: CASSANRGQGEQFF
V gene: TRBV6-6; J gene: TRBJ1-1; CDR3 protein: CASSYGGTDGTEAFF